The 5 T cell receptor beta chains below were found in one sample sequenced in a study of blood T cell repertoires in COVID-19. TCRdb keeps only in-frame clones here, not all; method: immunoSEQ multiplex PCR. The sample lists a few hundred thousand clones, around 83% occurring once. The sample taken for sequencing was peripheral blood. The receptor source for this set is a woman aged 45-65 years with acute or convalescent COVID-19.

The CDR3 reads CSVWDSSSNQPQHF. The CDR3 coding sequence is TGCAGCGTCTGGGACTCTAGTAGCAATCAGCCCCAGCATTTT. V is TRBV29-1 and J is TRBJ1-5; the D gene is possibly TRBD1 (5 bases). V was clipped by 6 bases and J by 0 bases, with 12 bases between them. The CDR3 consists of 14 residues. Germline CDR1 SQVTM, CDR2 ANQGSEA.

This clone has only one observation. This chain links TRBV18 with TRBJ2-4; 8 bases match TRBD1. There are 16 residues in the CDR3. The junction had 16 bases not matched to a gene; V was cut back by 4 bases and J by 11 bases. The germline V gene encodes CDR1 KGHSH and CDR2 LQKENI. The CDR3 nucleotides read TGTGCCAGCTCACTCGGACAGGGAACTTCCCAGCGTGTTCAGTACTTC. Translating it yields CASSLGQGTSQRVQYF.

The chain uses TRBV3-1 (or the pseudogene TRBV3-2) and TRBJ2-5; TRBD1 agrees at 7 bases. This CDR3 contains 14 residues. Per the germline V gene, CDR1 is LGHDT and CDR2 is YNNKEL (reference sequence). Losses at the gene ends were 4 bases for V and 5 bases for J; bases not matched to a gene: 7. The DNA of the CDR3 is TGTGCCAGCAGCCTACAGGGGAGTTGGGAGACCCAGTACTTC. It is translated as CASSLQGSWETQYF.

The chain has TRBV4-3 and TRBJ2-7; D is possibly TRBD1 (6 bases). This CDR3 is built from 14 residues. CDR1 is LGHNA and CDR2 is YSLEER in the germline V gene. Trimming cost V 0 bases and J 4 bases, with 10 bases left between them. CDR3 region: CASSQERRGYEQYF. The CDR3 nucleotides read TGCGCCAGCAGCCAAGAGAGAAGGGGGTACGAGCAGTACTTC.

This clone has a single count. The chain employs TRBV19 and TRBJ1-4, with D possibly matching TRBD1 (5 bases). V gave up 5 bases and J gave up 6 bases, with 10 bases separating them. The CDR3 extends over 13 amino acids. In germline, CDR1 is LNHDA, CDR2 SQIVND (reference sequence). The CDR3: CASSRQRDEKLFF. In DNA, the CDR3 is TGTGCCAGTAGTCGACAGCGGGATGAAAAACTGTTTTTT.